This T cell receptor (beta chain) was retrieved from a study of PD-1 blockade in classical Hodgkin lymphoma. Overall study results and limits: TCR diversity in CD4+, not CD8+, cells rose significantly by C4D1. Exclusion was the outcome for patients who began nivolumab under 1 year after ASCT.

The data were produced by immunoSEQ multiplex PCR, yet TCRdb's version contains in-frame clones alone and is incomplete. The sample has more than 85,000 clones; about nine tenths are singletons. Relapses following autologous stem cell transplantation were seen in all patients, with brentuximab vedotin exposure varying. On this clone itself: The target antigen is unknown.

V trimming: 2 bases; J trimming: 0 bases; junction bases outside the gene matches: 8. Germline loops: CDR1 MNHNS, CDR2 SASEGT. The CDR3 loop spans 17 amino acids. The V and J genes are TRBV6-1 and TRBJ2-3, with 7 bases lining up with TRBD2. The source material was peripheral blood mononuclear cells (PBMCs), sampled before the second cycle of nivolumab. The source is a human donor with classical Hodgkin lymphoma. The DNA for the CDR3 is TGTGCCAGCAGTGAATGGGGGAGGGGCGCCAGCACAGATACGCAGTATTTT. It codes for CASSEWGRGASTDTQYF.